This TCR beta chain emerged from a study of cytomegalovirus exposure and HLA in healthy donors. The PCR had 60 Vbeta and 13 Jbeta primers. Sequencing was performed with immunoSEQ multiplex PCR; in TCRdb, only in-frame clones are kept and a portion is missing. The repertoire holds about 120,000 clones, more than 65% seen once, with 1.5% in the top ten. CDR3 length: 15 amino acids. V gave up 3 bases and J gave up 7 bases, with 16 bases separating them. Germline V gives CDR1 SGHDN, CDR2 FVKESK. Findings and caveats of the study: The majority of TCR sequences were rare, yet some public TCRs appeared in many donors. In a later analysis, CMV-associated beta chains were mostly HLA-associated, it appeared. Later on, an analysis showed TCR association rates differing by HLA locus, with DRB1 the most and HLA-C the fewest. Compared with the approximately 680-donor mean, an Asian-associated ancestry cluster reportedly had fewer N-insertions, according to a later analysis.

This clone was found a few times. Antigen specificity is unknown. The V call is TRBV14, the J call TRBJ2-1; TRBD2 is a possible D gene (7 bases). The receptor's source is a woman under 30 in good health and CMV-seronegative. The sample comprised PBMCs. Here the CDR3 DNA reads TGTGCCAGCAGCCACTGGGGGGGGCACAAAAATGAGCAGTTCTTC. It is translated as CASSHWGGHKNEQFF. Full variable domain (outside the CDR3, taken from reference TRBV14 and TRBJ2-1): EAGVTQFPSHSVIEKGQTVTLRCDPISGHDNLYWYRRVMGKEIKFLLHFVKESKQDESGMPNNRFLAERTGGTYSTLKVQPAELEDSGVYFCASSHWGGHKNEQFFGPGTRLTVL.